The sequence of this T cell receptor (beta chain) was determined in a study of T cells in Graves' hyperthyroidism and ophthalmopathy. Amplified regions were TCR beta CDR3 sequences from RNA transcripts. HTBI primers were the set used in a first-round RT-PCR of the TCR CDR3. TCRdb re-called the multiplex PCR reads through MiXCR, storing one row per CDR3 protein. The sample holds about 840,000 distinct CDR3 sequences, roughly 40% seen once. Broader study findings: Clonotypes that were expanded in thyroid above 0.001 mostly appeared in blood too.

This clonotype was seen many times. Its antigen is undetermined. The CDR3 is 14 residues long. Between the trimmed V and J ends, which lost 0 bases and 4 bases, there was a span of 12 bases. The V gene's germline CDR1 is SQVTM and CDR2 ANQGSEA. V usage is TRBV29-1 and J usage is TRBJ1-1; D gene uncertain. The sequencing input was blood. This clonotype was obtained from a man younger than 30 with Graves' hyperthyroidism. Here the CDR3 DNA reads TGCAGCGTTGAAGACGTAGCGGGGAGCACTGAAGCTTTCTTT. This translates into CSVEDVAGSTEAFF.